A single sample gave rise to the 6 T cell receptor beta chains below, sequenced in a study of blood T cell repertoires in COVID-19. Using immunoSEQ multiplex PCR, the repertoire was profiled, and TCRdb retains in-frame clones only, with some absent. The table includes about 80,000 clones, approximately 88% detected once. Source material: peripheral blood. The receptor set was obtained from a woman older than 75 with acute or convalescent COVID-19.

CDR3 DNA sequence: TGTGCCAGCAGTGAACGGGGGTATACTGAAGCTTTCTTT. Translating it yields CASSERGYTEAFF. The chain employs TRBV6-1 and TRBJ1-1; D may be TRBD1 (5 bases). Germline values: CDR1 MNHNS, CDR2 SASEGT. The V and J ends lost 2 bases and 5 bases respectively, with 9 bases between them. This CDR3 region has 13 residues.

This clone was seen a single time. This chain links TRBV4-2 with TRBJ1-6; the D is unclear. Germline loops: CDR1 LGHNA, CDR2 YNFKEQ. This CDR3 has 16 residues. V lost 1 base to trimming and J lost 8 bases, with 15 bases between them. The CDR3 bases are TGTGCCAGCAGCCAAGTTAGCTCCCCTATGGATTCACCCCTCCACTTT. Translating gives CASSQVSSPMDSPLHF.

The chain combines TRBV7-8 with TRBJ2-2; 9 bases align to TRBD1. Germline CDR1 reads SGHVS; CDR2 reads FQNEAQ. After removal of 5 bases from V and 5 bases from J, the junction contained 9 bases not matched to a gene. This CDR3 has 16 amino acids. The CDR3 spells CASSPLGTGRTGELFF. The CDR3 nucleotides read TGTGCCAGCAGCCCCTTAGGGACAGGGCGGACCGGGGAGCTGTTTTTT. The whole variable domain, remainder taken from reference TRBV7-8 and TRBJ2-2, is GAGVSQSPRYKVAKRGQDVALRCDPISGHVSLFWYQQALGQGPEFLTYFQNEAQLDKSGLPSDRFFAERPEGSVSTLKIQRTQQEDSAVYLCASSPLGTGRTGELFFGEGSRLTVL.

This rearrangement joins TRBV6-5 to TRBJ2-2; TRBD1 aligns across 7 bases. Germline trimming cut 4 bases from V and 4 bases from J; bases unmatched to any gene: 6. The CDR3 loop spans 15 amino acids. Germline values: CDR1 MNHEY, CDR2 SVGAGI. For the CDR3, the DNA is TGTGCCAGCAGTTCGCAGAGGGGGCCCACCGGGGAGCTGTTTTTT. This gives the protein CASSSQRGPTGELFF.

The V and J genes are TRBV3-1 (or the pseudogene TRBV3-2) and TRBJ2-1, with D tentatively TRBD1 (5 bases). V was pared by 0 bases and J by 6 bases, with 15 bases between. Per germline, CDR1 LGHDT and CDR2 YNNKEL (reference sequence). The CDR3 totals 16 residues. CDR3 sequence: CASSQEAGKVVNEQFF. In DNA, the CDR3 is TGTGCCAGCAGCCAAGAGGCAGGGAAGGTTGTCAATGAGCAGTTCTTC.

The rearrangement uses TRBV15 and TRBJ2-7; no clear D gene. Trimming removed 1 base at V and 5 bases at J, with 3 bases between. The CDR3 has 11 amino acids. CDR1 is LNHNV, CDR2 YYDKDF, per germline (reference sequence). As DNA, the CDR3 is TGTGCCACCAGCAGAGGCGACGAGCAGTACTTC. Translated: CATSRGDEQYF.